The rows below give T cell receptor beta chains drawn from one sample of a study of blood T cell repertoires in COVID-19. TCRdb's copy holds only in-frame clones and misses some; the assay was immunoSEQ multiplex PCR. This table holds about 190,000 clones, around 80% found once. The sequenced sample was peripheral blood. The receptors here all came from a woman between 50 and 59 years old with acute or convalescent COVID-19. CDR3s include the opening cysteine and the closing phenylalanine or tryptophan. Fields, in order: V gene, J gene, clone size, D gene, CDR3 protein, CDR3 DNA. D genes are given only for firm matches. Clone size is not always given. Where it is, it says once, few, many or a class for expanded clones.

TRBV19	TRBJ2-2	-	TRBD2	CASSIVGGTNTGELFF	TGTGCCAGTAGTATAGTGGGAGGGACGAACACCGGGGAGCTGTTTTTT
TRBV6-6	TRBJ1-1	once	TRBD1	CASSYSTGSETEAFF	TGTGCCAGCAGTTACTCGACAGGGAGCGAAACTGAAGCTTTCTTT
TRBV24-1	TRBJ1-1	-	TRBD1	CATSDSGGLNTEAFF	TGTGCCACCAGTGATTCAGGGGGCCTGAACACTGAAGCTTTCTTT
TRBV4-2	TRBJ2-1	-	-	CASSQDRGLGIF	TGTGCCAGCAGCCAAGATAGGGGACTCGGGATCTTC
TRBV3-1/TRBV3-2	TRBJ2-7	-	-	CASSKRTGEQYF	TGTGCCAGCAGCAAACGAACCGGGGAGCAGTACTTC
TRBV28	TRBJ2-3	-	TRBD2	CASSFGSGRSDTQYF	TGTGCCAGCAGTTTTGGGAGCGGGAGGTCAGATACGCAGTATTTT
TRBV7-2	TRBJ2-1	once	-	CASSSSSNEQFF	TGTGCCAGCAGCTCTTCTAGCAATGAGCAGTTCTTC
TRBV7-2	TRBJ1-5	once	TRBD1	CASSSDRNQPQHF	TGTGCCAGCAGCTCGGACAGGAATCAGCCCCAGCATTTT
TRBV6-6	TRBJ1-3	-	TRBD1	CASSYIVGQGANTIYF	TGTGCCAGCAGTTACATAGTAGGACAGGGGGCAAACACCATATATTTT
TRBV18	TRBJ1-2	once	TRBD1	CASSPSGTGANYGYTF	TGTGCCAGCTCACCATCCGGGACAGGGGCAAACTATGGCTACACCTTC
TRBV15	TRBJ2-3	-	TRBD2	CATSRDSGGTDTQYF	TGTGCCACCAGCAGAGATAGCGGGGGCACAGATACGCAGTATTTT
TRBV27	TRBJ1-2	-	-	CASRPSGDGYGYTF	TGTGCCAGCAGACCATCGGGGGATGGCTATGGCTACACCTTC
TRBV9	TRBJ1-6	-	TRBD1	CASSATGQEGTPLHF	TGTGCCAGCAGCGCTACGGGACAGGAGGGAACACCCCTCCACTTT
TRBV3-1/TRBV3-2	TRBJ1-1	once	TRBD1	CASSPGGWGTTEAFF	TGTGCCAGCAGCCCAGGGGGGTGGGGGACCACTGAAGCTTTCTTT
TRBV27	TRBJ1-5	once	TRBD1	CASSFRQGALSNQPQHF	TGTGCCAGCAGCTTCAGACAGGGGGCTCTAAGCAATCAGCCCCAGCATTTT
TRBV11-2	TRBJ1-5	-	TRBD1	CASSLGTGEPNQPQHF	TGTGCCAGCAGCTTGGGCACAGGGGAACCCAATCAGCCCCAGCATTTT
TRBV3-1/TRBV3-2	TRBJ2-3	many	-	CASSYGQRTDTQYF	TGTGCCAGCAGCTACGGACAGCGCACAGATACGCAGTATTTT
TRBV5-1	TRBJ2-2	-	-	CASSPGSRPTGELFF	TGCGCCAGCAGCCCGGGGTCGCGGCCCACCGGGGAGCTGTTTTTT
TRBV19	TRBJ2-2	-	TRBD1	CASSDYGTGNTGELFF	TGTGCCAGTAGTGACTACGGGACAGGGAACACCGGGGAGCTGTTTTTT
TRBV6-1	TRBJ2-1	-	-	CASSEGGRNLYNEQFF	TGTGCCAGCAGTGAAGGGGGCAGAAATCTTTACAATGAGCAGTTCTTC
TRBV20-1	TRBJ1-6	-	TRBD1	CSASGQGLSKNSPLHF	TGCAGTGCTAGTGGACAGGGTTTGAGTAAGAATTCACCCCTCCACTTT
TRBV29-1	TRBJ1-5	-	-	CSVEVTVNQPQHF	TGCAGCGTTGAAGTAACAGTCAATCAGCCCCAGCATTTT
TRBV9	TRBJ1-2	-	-	CASNRAGEIYGYTF	TGTGCCAGCAACCGAGCAGGGGAGATCTATGGCTACACCTTC
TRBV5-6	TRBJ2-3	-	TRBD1	CASSSTWTGLTDTQYF	TGTGCCAGCAGCTCCACCTGGACAGGCTTAACGGATACGCAGTATTTT
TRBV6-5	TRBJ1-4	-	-	CASSYGFRGEKLFF	TGTGCCAGCAGTTACGGCTTCCGCGGGGAAAAACTGTTTTTT
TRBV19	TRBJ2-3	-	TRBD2	CASSWTSRDTDTQYF	TGTGCCAGTAGTTGGACTAGCCGCGACACAGATACGCAGTATTTT
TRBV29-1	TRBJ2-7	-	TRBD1	CSVSILGGTGVEQYF	TGCAGCGTCTCGATCCTTGGCGGGACAGGGGTGGAGCAGTACTTC
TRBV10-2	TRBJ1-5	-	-	CASSLYSNQPQHF	TGCGCCAGCAGCTTATATAGCAATCAGCCCCAGCATTTT
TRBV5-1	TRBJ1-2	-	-	CASSLAPPKSGNYGYTF	TGCGCCAGCAGCTTGGCTCCACCTAAAAGCGGAAACTATGGCTACACCTTC
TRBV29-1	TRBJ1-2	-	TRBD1	CSVGTVSNYGYTF	TGCAGCGTCGGGACAGTCTCTAACTATGGCTACACCTTC
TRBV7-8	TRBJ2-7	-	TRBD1	CASSLWTGPYEQYF	TGTGCCAGCAGCTTATGGACAGGACCCTACGAGCAGTACTTC
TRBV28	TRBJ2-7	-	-	CASSLRRHEQYF	TGTGCCAGCAGTTTAAGGAGGCACGAGCAGTACTTC
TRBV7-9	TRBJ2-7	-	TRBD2	CASSHAYGRPYEQYF	TGTGCCAGCAGCCATGCCTACGGGAGGCCATACGAGCAGTACTTC
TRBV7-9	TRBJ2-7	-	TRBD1	CASSEPGQGASYEQYF	TGTGCCAGCAGCGAGCCGGGACAGGGGGCTTCCTACGAGCAGTACTTC
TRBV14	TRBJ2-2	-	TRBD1	CASSQVYGSGTGVRANTGELFF	TGTGCCAGCAGCCAAGTATACGGGTCGGGGACAGGGGTTCGGGCGAACACCGGGGAGCTGTTTTTT
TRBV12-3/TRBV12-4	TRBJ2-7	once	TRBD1	CASSSGGGYEQYF	TGTGCCAGCAGTTCAGGGGGTGGCTACGAGCAGTACTTC
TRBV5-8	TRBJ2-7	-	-	CASSFPASSYEQYF	TGTGCCAGCAGCTTCCCCGCGAGCTCCTACGAGCAGTACTTC
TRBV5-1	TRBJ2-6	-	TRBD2	CASSPGTSPTGANVLTF	TGCGCCAGCAGCCCCGGGACTAGTCCTACTGGGGCCAACGTCCTGACTTTC
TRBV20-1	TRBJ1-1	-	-	CSASRNTEAFF	TGCAGTGCTAGTCGGAACACTGAAGCTTTCTTT
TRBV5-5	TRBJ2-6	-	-	CASRSTVSGANVLTF	TGTGCCAGCAGATCTACGGTCTCTGGGGCCAACGTCCTGACTTTC
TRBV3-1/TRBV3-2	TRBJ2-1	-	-	CASSLRGGGDNEQFF	TGTGCCAGCAGCCTTAGGGGGGGAGGAGACAATGAGCAGTTCTTC
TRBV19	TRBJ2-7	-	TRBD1	CASSGRGDRGRHEQYF	TGTGCCAGTAGCGGCCGTGGGGACAGGGGGCGCCACGAGCAGTACTTC
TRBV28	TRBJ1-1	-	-	CASSSFILRGRNTEAFF	TGTGCCAGCAGTTCCTTCATCCTCAGAGGGAGGAACACTGAAGCTTTCTTT
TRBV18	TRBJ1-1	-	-	CASSPLRGGEAFF	TGTGCCAGCTCACCATTGAGGGGAGGTGAAGCTTTCTTT
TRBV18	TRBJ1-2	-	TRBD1	CASSAYRGEDYGYTF	TGTGCCAGCTCAGCCTACAGGGGGGAGGACTATGGCTACACCTTC
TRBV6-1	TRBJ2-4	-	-	CASSEGFRGNQNIQYF	TGTGCCAGCAGTGAAGGTTTCCGAGGGAATCAAAACATTCAGTACTTC
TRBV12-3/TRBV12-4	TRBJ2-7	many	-	CASSSGVSYEQYF	TGTGCCAGCAGTTCCGGGGTTTCCTACGAGCAGTACTTC
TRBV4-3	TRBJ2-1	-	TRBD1	CASSQDPQGAIYEQFF	TGCGCCAGCAGCCAAGACCCGCAGGGGGCTATCTATGAGCAGTTCTTC
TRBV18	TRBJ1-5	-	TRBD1	CASSPDRGLGQPQHF	TGTGCCAGCTCACCAGACAGGGGTCTGGGTCAGCCCCAGCATTTT
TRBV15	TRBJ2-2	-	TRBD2	CATSPGGRTGELFF	TGTGCCACCAGCCCGGGGGGGAGAACCGGGGAGCTGTTTTTT